The 21 T cell receptor beta chains reported below all come from one sample, sequenced in a study of neurological immune-mediated disorders. This sample's time point: longitudinal time-point 1 (baseline). MiXCR was run by TCRdb on the 5' RACE reads, yielding one entry per CDR3 protein. The sample shows about 50,000 distinct CDR3 sequences, 9% to 10% of them seen only once. Material: PBMCs. These receptors all stem from a woman between 40 and 50 years old in good health.

This clonotype was picked up many times. The rearrangement links TRBV20-1 to TRBJ1-2; D is unclear. The CDR3 contains 10 residues. V lost 3 bases and J 8 bases, leaving 7 bases between the germline ends. Germline CDR1 and CDR2: DFQATT and SNEGSKA (reference sequence). CDR3 amino acids: CSASDRGYTF. The CDR3 DNA sequence: TGCAGTGCTAGTGATAGGGGCTACACCTTC.

This clonotype appeared many times. This chain joins TRBV7-2 and TRBJ2-2; tentative D call: TRBD1 (5 bases). CDR3 length: 14 residues. Germline V gene data show CDR1 as SGHTA and CDR2 as FQGNSA. V lost 2 bases to trimming and J lost 1 base, with 5 bases between them. The CDR3 spells CASSLQGNTGELFF. The DNA for the CDR3 is TGTGCCAGCAGCTTACAGGGGAACACCGGGGAGCTGTTTTTT.

The sample holds many counts of this clonotype. The chain links TRBV5-1 to TRBJ2-3, with 7 bases lining up with TRBD1. V trimming: 4 bases; J trimming: 4 bases; junction bases outside the gene matches: 15. The germline V gene encodes CDR1 SGHRS and CDR2 YFSETQ. The CDR3 spans 17 residues. The CDR3 DNA follows: TGCGCCAGCAGCCTACCTCCGACAGGGAAAGGAGCAGATACGCAGTATTTT. Its translation: CASSLPPTGKGADTQYF.

The V and J genes are TRBV20-1 and TRBJ2-1, with TRBD2 matching over 7 bases. Losses at the gene ends were 1 base for V and 2 bases for J; bases not matched to a gene: 11. The CDR3 runs to 17 residues. Germline-derived CDR1 and CDR2 are DFQATT and SNEGSKA (reference sequence). The CDR3 reads CSARALVGGGPYNEQFF. In nucleotides, the CDR3 is TGCAGTGCTAGAGCCCTGGTTGGGGGAGGGCCCTACAATGAGCAGTTCTTC.

Ten or more counts support this clonotype. The genes are TRBV12-3 or TRBV12-4 and TRBJ2-3; perhaps TRBD2 as D (6 bases). V dropped 3 bases and J dropped 4 bases, with 8 bases sitting between them. CDR3 length: 13 amino acids. CDR3 amino acids: CASSFGSPDTQYF. DNA for the CDR3: TGTGCCAGCAGTTTCGGGAGCCCAGATACGCAGTATTTT.

This clonotype occurred many times. The genes are TRBV29-1 and TRBJ1-1, with TRBD1 identical over 9 bases. The junction had 8 bases not matched to a gene; V was cut back by 7 bases and J by 2 bases. The CDR3 length is 14 residues. CDR1 is SQVTM, CDR2 ANQGSEA, per germline. DNA for the CDR3: TGCAGCGGAAAACGACAGGGGGATAACACTGAAGCTTTCTTT. Its translation is CSGKRQGDNTEAFF.

This clonotype appeared a few times. The CDR3 reads CAISRGTGNTGELFF. The CDR3 coding sequence is TGTGCCATCTCAAGGGGGACAGGGAACACCGGGGAGCTGTTTTTT. The chain links TRBV6-5 to TRBJ2-2, with TRBD1 matching over 8 bases. CDR3 length: 15 residues. V lost 10 bases to trimming and J lost 1 base; unmatched junction nucleotides: 8. Germline V gives CDR1 MNHEY, CDR2 SVGAGI.

This clonotype was recorded at least ten times. V usage is TRBV5-1 and J usage is TRBJ2-4; possibly TRBD2 for D (6 bases). The germline V and J ends were trimmed by 1 base and 3 bases, with 20 bases remaining between them. The germline V gene has CDR1 SGHRS and CDR2 YFSETQ. This CDR3 is 18 amino acids long. The CDR3 protein is CASSLTYGGSFVKNIQYF. The CDR3 coding sequence is TGCGCCAGCAGCTTGACATACGGGGGATCTTTTGTCAAAAACATTCAGTACTTC. The whole variable domain, remainder taken from reference TRBV5-1 and TRBJ2-4, is KAGVTQTPRYLIKTRGQQVTLSCSPISGHRSVSWYQQTPGQGLQFLFEYFSETQRNKGNFPGRFSGRQFSNSRSEMNVSTLELGDSALYLCASSLTYGGSFVKNIQYFGAGTRLSVL.

This clonotype was detected ten times or more. The chain joins TRBV10-3 to TRBJ2-1, with 9 positions matching TRBD2. Germline-derived CDR1 and CDR2 are ENHRY and SYGVKD. The V gene end was trimmed by 4 bases and the J gene end by 9 bases; junction bases not matched to a gene: 7. The CDR3 runs to 14 residues. CDR3: CAISVGGGAGEQFF. CDR3 DNA sequence: TGTGCCATCAGTGTTGGCGGGGGGGCGGGTGAGCAGTTCTTC.

In this sample, this clonotype turned up many times. The chain carries TRBV12-3 or TRBV12-4 and TRBJ2-7; TRBD2 agrees at 11 bases. V lost 6 bases and J lost 2; bases outside the gene matches: 9. The CDR3 contains 16 residues. The CDR3 spells CASSPPSGRLTYEQYF. The CDR3 DNA is TGTGCCAGCAGCCCCCCTAGCGGGAGGCTCACCTACGAGCAGTACTTC.

This clonotype was recorded at least ten times. The V and J genes are TRBV2 and TRBJ2-7; D is uncertain. Per germline, CDR1 SNHLY and CDR2 FYNNEI. V was clipped by 1 base and J by 5 bases, with 15 bases between them. The CDR3 covers 15 residues. The CDR3 sequence is CASSEDHPGLHEQYF. CDR3 in DNA: TGTGCCAGCAGTGAAGACCACCCCGGGCTCCACGAGCAGTACTTC.

This clonotype was detected ten times or more. This chain joins TRBV29-1 and TRBJ2-1; tentatively, D is TRBD1 (7 bases). With 7 bases removed from V and 2 bases from J, the gap between germline ends came to 18 bases. Germline V lookup: CDR1 SQVTM, CDR2 ANQGSEA. The CDR3 spans 15 residues. The CDR3 nucleotides are TGCAGCGCTGGAACCATCAGGGGGGCCTACAATGAGCAGTTCTTC. Protein product: CSAGTIRGAYNEQFF.

This clonotype showed up many times. The chain is built from TRBV2 and TRBJ2-5, with D possibly being TRBD1 or TRBD2 (6 bases each). V lost 3 bases and J lost 7, with 18 bases in between. CDR1 is SNHLY, CDR2 FYNNEI, per germline. CDR3 length: 15 amino acids. This chain's CDR3 is CASSELGGRFGTQYF. Here the CDR3 DNA reads TGTGCCAGCAGTGAGCTGGGGGGCCGATTTGGGACCCAGTACTTC.

Many counts were recorded for this clonotype. The V call is TRBV14, the J call TRBJ1-1; D remains ambiguous. CDR1 and CDR2 (germline): SGHDN, FVKESK. The CDR3 loop spans 12 amino acids. V was pared by 7 bases and J by 2 bases, with 8 bases between. The CDR3 reads CASKKQNTEAFF. CDR3 DNA sequence: TGTGCCAGCAAAAAGCAAAACACTGAAGCTTTCTTT.

This clonotype occurred many times. This chain links TRBV12-3 or TRBV12-4 with TRBJ1-3, with 8 nucleotides matching TRBD1. This CDR3 contains 11 residues. Trimming cost V 6 bases and J 11 bases; bases outside gene matches: 3. The CDR3 sequence: CASSWDRSIYF. For the CDR3, the DNA is TGTGCCAGCAGCTGGGACAGGTCCATATATTTT.

This clonotype was seen only a few times. The chain links TRBV25-1 to TRBJ2-1; no reliable D call. The germline V gene encodes CDR1 MGHDK and CDR2 SYGVNS. This CDR3 is built from 15 residues. V was cut by 2 bases and J by 2 bases, with 10 bases left in between. Written as DNA, the CDR3 is TGTGCCAGCAGTGAACGAGCTGCGACCTACAATGAGCAGTTCTTC. Translating gives CASSERAATYNEQFF.

This clonotype was observed at least ten times. This chain connects TRBV7-9 to TRBJ2-3, with a tentative D call TRBD1 (6 bases). V shed 5 bases and J shed 1 base, with 10 bases lying between them. Per the germline V gene, CDR1 is SEHNR and CDR2 is FQNEAQ (reference sequence). This CDR3 comprises 14 residues. DNA of the CDR3: TGTGCCAGCAGCGTACAGGGTGGCACAGATACGCAGTATTTT. It is translated as CASSVQGGTDTQYF.

This clonotype has at least ten counts. The V call is TRBV5-1, the J call TRBJ2-5; maybe TRBD2 (6 bases). Trimming took off 4 bases at V and 4 bases at J, with 17 bases between the two ends. The germline gives CDR1 SGHRS, CDR2 YFSETQ. The CDR3 contains 15 residues. CDR3 DNA: TGCGCCAGCAGCAAGGGCGGTACCGGGAGAGAGACCCAGTACTTC. This codes for CASSKGGTGRETQYF.

This clonotype was seen many times. The V call is TRBV6-1, the J call TRBJ2-1; D is possibly TRBD1 or TRBD2 (5 bases each). Germline lookup yields CDR1 MNHNS and CDR2 SASEGT. V lost 1 base to trimming and J lost 4 bases, with 11 bases between them. The CDR3 has 15 residues. CDR3 sequence: CASSEVSGPYNEQFF. The CDR3 bases are TGTGCCAGCAGTGAAGTCTCGGGGCCTTACAATGAGCAGTTCTTC.

The V gene is TRBV20-1, the J gene TRBJ2-2; weak D call: TRBD2 (7 bases). Deletions cut 0 bases from V and 14 bases from J, with 19 bases between. CDR3 size: 14 residues. Germline CDR1 DFQATT, CDR2 SNEGSKA (reference sequence). CDR3 sequence: CSAREGGDTGVLFF. DNA of the CDR3: TGCAGTGCTAGAGAGGGGGGGGACACCGGGGTACTGTTTTTT.

The sample holds many counts of this clonotype. The chain links TRBV6-2 or TRBV6-3 to TRBJ1-1, with D unresolved. Germline values: CDR1 MNHEY, CDR2 SVGEGT. The V end lost 0 bases, the J end lost 3 bases, and 8 bases lay between the germline ends. The CDR3 runs to 14 residues. CDR3: CASSYSKLHTEAFF. The CDR3 bases are TGTGCCAGCAGTTACTCGAAGCTCCACACTGAAGCTTTCTTT.